The clone carrying this TCR beta chain was counted only a few times. The data are from a study of T-cell reconstitution after alpha-beta-depleted transplantation in children. Trimming stripped 1 base from V and 1 base from J, with 10 bases between. CDR1 and CDR2 from the germline V gene are SQVTM and ANQGSEA. This CDR3 spans 14 amino acids. The library targeted TCRbeta and was prepared with unique molecular identifiers. TCRdb ran MiXCR on the PCR reads and lists one entry per CDR3 protein. Here the sample spans a few hundred thousand distinct CDR3 sequences, about an eighth being singletons. This specimen consisted of PBMCs, mostly from graft donor cells, obtained 360 days after TCRalphabeta/CD19-depleted stem cell transplant. The source is a male patient younger than 18 who had a stem cell transplant for acute myeloid leukemia, so the T cells may come from the graft donor. The rearrangement uses TRBV29-1 and TRBJ1-1; the D is unclear. CDR3 DNA: TGCAGCGTTGAAGGCCATGTCTGGAACACTGAAGCTTTCTTT. Amino acid sequence: CSVEGHVWNTEAFF.